This T cell receptor beta chain was recovered during a study of blood T cell repertoires in COVID-19. Study summary: There were acute and convalescent COVID-19 samples, and they came from the United States, Italy and Spain.

Only in-frame clones appear in the TCRdb table, and some are missing; sequencing was by immunoSEQ multiplex PCR. The data show roughly 110,000 clones, with roughly 84% seen just once and over 6.5% held by the top ten. The sequence came from a woman aged 70-85 years who had recovered from COVID-19. Sequencing was carried out using peripheral blood.

This CDR3 is CASILDRPYGYTF. Here the CDR3 DNA reads TGTGCCAGCATCTTAGACAGGCCCTATGGCTACACCTTC. The V call is TRBV6-5, the J call TRBJ1-2, with D possibly being TRBD1 (6 bases). V lost 7 bases to trimming and J lost 4 bases, with 13 bases between them. Germline CDR1 reads MNHEY; CDR2 reads SVGAGI. This CDR3 region has 13 residues.